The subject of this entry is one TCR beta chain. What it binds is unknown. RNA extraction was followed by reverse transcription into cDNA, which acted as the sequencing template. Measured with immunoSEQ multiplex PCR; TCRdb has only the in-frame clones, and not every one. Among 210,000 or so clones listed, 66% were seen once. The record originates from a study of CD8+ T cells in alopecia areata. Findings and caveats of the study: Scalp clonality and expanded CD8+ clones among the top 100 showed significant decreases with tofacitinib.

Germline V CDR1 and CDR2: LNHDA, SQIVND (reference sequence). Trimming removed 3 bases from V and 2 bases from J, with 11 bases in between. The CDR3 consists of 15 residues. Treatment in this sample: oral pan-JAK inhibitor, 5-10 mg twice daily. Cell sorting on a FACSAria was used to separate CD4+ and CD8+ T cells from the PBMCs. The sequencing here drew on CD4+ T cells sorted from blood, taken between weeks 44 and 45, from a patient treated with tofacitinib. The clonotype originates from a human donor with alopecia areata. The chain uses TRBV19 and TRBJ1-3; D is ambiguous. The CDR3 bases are TGTGCCAGTAGTATGGGTCTTTCCCCTGGAAACACCATATATTTT. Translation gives CASSMGLSPGNTIYF.